Below, 5 T cell receptor beta chains from the same sample are listed, as sequenced in a study of blood T cell repertoires in COVID-19. This table comes from immunoSEQ multiplex PCR, and its TCRdb copy is limited to in-frame clones, with some not included. The sample includes almost 70,000 clones, 79% seen only once; the top ten take roughly 50%. Input material: peripheral blood. These receptor sequences come from a human donor in a cohort sampled during active COVID-19.

The chain employs TRBV7-2 and TRBJ2-5, with TRBD1 identical over 8 bases. Germline V gene lookup returns CDR1 SGHTA and CDR2 FQGNSA. There are 15 residues in the CDR3. The V gene end was trimmed by 3 bases and the J gene end by 1 base; junction bases not matched to a gene: 4. The CDR3 sequence is CASSFTQGVQETQYF. For the CDR3, the DNA is TGTGCCAGCAGCTTCACACAGGGGGTCCAAGAGACCCAGTACTTC.

This clone has at least ten counts. This sequence joins TRBV7-2 and TRBJ1-5; D uncertain. CDR3 length equals 12 residues. V was clipped by 1 base and J by 6 bases, with 4 bases between them. From germline, CDR1 is SGHTA and CDR2 FQGNSA. The CDR3 protein is CASSLGSQPQHF. In DNA form, the CDR3 reads TGTGCCAGCAGCTTAGGGAGTCAGCCCCAGCATTTT.

V and J are TRBV28 and TRBJ1-5; 7 positions match TRBD1. Trimming took 6 bases from V and 5 from J; bases not matched to a gene: 7. The CDR3 sequence is 14 residues long. The germline V gene encodes CDR1 MDHEN and CDR2 SYDVKM. CDR3 nucleotide sequence: TGTGCCAGCAGCCTGCCAGGGGGGCATCAGCCCCAGCATTTT. Protein: CASSLPGGHQPQHF.

The V and J genes are TRBV5-4 and TRBJ1-1, with 11 bases fitting TRBD1. This CDR3 spans 15 amino acids. CDR1 and CDR2 from the germline V gene are SGHNT and YYREEE (reference sequence). V was clipped by 4 bases and J by 6 bases; unmatched bases: 8. This CDR3 reads CASSAPGQGVSEAFF. The CDR3 nucleotides read TGTGCCAGCAGCGCCCCGGGACAGGGGGTGTCTGAAGCTTTCTTT.

As DNA, the CDR3 is TGTGCCTGGAGTTTACTAGCGGGGGCCCAAGAGACCCAGTACTTC. Translated: CAWSLLAGAQETQYF. The chain links TRBV30 to TRBJ2-5, with 11 bases that match TRBD2. Germline V gene data show CDR1 as GTSNPN and CDR2 as SVGIG (reference sequence). CDR3 size: 15 residues. V gave up 2 bases and J gave up 1 base; unmatched junction bases: 3.